The source of this T cell receptor (beta chain) is a study of T cells in Graves' hyperthyroidism and ophthalmopathy. Overall study findings and caveats: A 13 V-J signature model discriminated ophthalmopathy versus stable hyperthyroidism.

CDR3 length: 19 amino acids. Germline CDR1 reads SNHLY; CDR2 reads FYNNEI. Trimming removed 0 bases from V and 4 bases from J, with 24 bases in between. RNA transcripts gave rise to amplified TCR beta CDR3 regions. The TCR CDR3 first-round RT-PCR relied on the HTBI primer set. TCRdb itself ran the multiplex PCR reads through MiXCR, one entry per CDR3 protein. The repertoire consists of 550,000 to 850,000 distinct CDR3 sequences, with over 15% occurring once and the leading ten covering approximately 15%. About this clonotype itself: Its antigen is not identified.

This rearrangement joins TRBV2 to TRBJ1-1; D may be TRBD1 (6 bases). Sequencing was performed on blood. This TCR derives from a woman aged 45-65 years with Graves' hyperthyroidism that later progressed to Graves' ophthalmopathy. The CDR3 is CASSEALLGGGAGVTEAFF. The CDR3 DNA reads as TGTGCCAGCAGTGAAGCGCTTCTTGGGGGGGGCGCCGGGGTCACTGAAGCTTTCTTT.